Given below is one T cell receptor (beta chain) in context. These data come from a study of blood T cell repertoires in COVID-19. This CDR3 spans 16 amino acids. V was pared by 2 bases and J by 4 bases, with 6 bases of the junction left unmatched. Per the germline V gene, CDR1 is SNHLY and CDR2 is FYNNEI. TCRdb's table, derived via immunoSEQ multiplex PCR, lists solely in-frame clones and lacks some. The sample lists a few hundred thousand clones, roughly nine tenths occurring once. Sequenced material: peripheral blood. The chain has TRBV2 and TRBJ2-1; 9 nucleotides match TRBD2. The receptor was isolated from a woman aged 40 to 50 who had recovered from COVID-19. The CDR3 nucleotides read TGTGCCAGCAGTGAAATGGGCGGGAGGGGTTACAATGAGCAGTTCTTC. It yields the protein CASSEMGGRGYNEQFF. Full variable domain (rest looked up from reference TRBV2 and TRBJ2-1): EPEVTQTPSHQVTQMGQEVILRCVPISNHLYFYWYRQILGQKVEFLVSFYNNEISEKSEIFDDQFSVERPDGSNFTLKIRSTKLEDSAMYFCASSEMGGRGYNEQFFGPGTRLTVL.